Following are 11 T cell receptor beta chains from one sample sequenced in a study of shared clonotypes between healthy human individuals. The table came from immunoSEQ multiplex PCR; TCRdb's copy has only in-frame clones and leaves some out. The data contain some 240,000 clones, about 69% of them singletons. Input material: memory CD4+ T cells sorted from blood. Subset: CD45RA-negative fraction. Receptor source: a man aged 25 to 45 in good health.

V is TRBV27 and J is TRBJ2-2, with TRBD2 identical over 7 bases. The germline gives CDR1 MNHEY, CDR2 SMNVEV (reference sequence). Unmatched junction bases numbered 4, after V lost 8 bases and J lost 4 bases. The CDR3 totals 13 residues. This chain's CDR3 is CASGGSVTGELFF. DNA for the CDR3: TGTGCCAGCGGCGGGAGCGTCACCGGGGAGCTGTTTTTT.

The chain is built from TRBV5-1 and TRBJ2-5, with 9 bases fitting TRBD1. The germline V gene has CDR1 SGHRS and CDR2 YFSETQ. The V segment lost 4 bases and the J segment 4 bases; nucleotides outside the gene matches: 5. The CDR3 consists of 14 residues. Written as DNA, the CDR3 is TGCGCCAGCAGCCCCGACAGGGGGACAGAGACCCAGTACTTC. This gives the protein CASSPDRGTETQYF.

CDR3 loop: CASSQAGTGVYGYTF. CDR3 bases: TGTGCCAGCAGCCAAGCCGGGACAGGGGTCTATGGCTACACCTTC. The chain couples TRBV14 to TRBJ1-2; TRBD1 matches at 10 bases. Losses at the gene ends were 1 base for V and 4 bases for J; bases not matched to a gene: 3. The CDR3 loop spans 15 amino acids. CDR1 and CDR2 (germline): SGHDN, FVKESK.

The J gene is TRBJ2-1, the V gene TRBV7-2; D perhaps matches TRBD2 (5 bases). V lost 2 bases, J lost 12 bases, and 14 bases lay in between. The CDR3 runs 13 residues. Germline CDR1 is SGHTA and CDR2 is FQGNSA. The DNA of the CDR3 is TGTGCCAGCAGCTTAAGGGAGCCTCCCGGGCAGTTCTTC. It encodes CASSLREPPGQFF.

This sequence joins TRBV2 and TRBJ2-3, with unresolved D. The V gene's germline CDR1 is SNHLY and CDR2 FYNNEI. The CDR3 has 16 residues. The ends were cut back, 7 bases at V and 1 base at J, with 18 bases in the middle. The CDR3 spells CASTWSVGGGTDTQYF. The CDR3 DNA is TGTGCCAGCACGTGGAGTGTGGGCGGAGGCACAGATACGCAGTATTTT.

The CDR3 nucleotides are TGTGCCACCTTGTCTTATAGCGGTGAGCAGTTCTTC. It yields the protein CATLSYSGEQFF. The chain has TRBV6-5 and TRBJ2-1, with D maybe TRBD2 (6 bases). V was pared by 10 bases and J by 9 bases, with 16 bases between. The CDR3 runs to 12 residues. Germline V CDR1 and CDR2: MNHEY, SVGAGI.

The chain recombines TRBV18 with TRBJ2-7; 8 nucleotides align to TRBD1. The V and J ends lost 2 bases and 9 bases, in that order; junction bases with no gene match: 18. The CDR3 spans 17 residues. The germline gives CDR1 KGHSH, CDR2 LQKENI. In nucleotides, the CDR3 is TGTGCCAGCTCACCAAGGCATCCGAGACAGGGGTTAGGTGGGCAGTACTTC. Its protein product is CASSPRHPRQGLGGQYF.

The chain combines TRBV27 with TRBJ2-7; D is undetermined. The CDR3 length is 14 residues. Per germline, CDR1 MNHEY and CDR2 SMNVEV (reference sequence). The V and J ends lost 7 bases and 0 bases respectively, with 13 bases between them. CDR3 amino acids: CASTPTEYSYEQYF. The CDR3 DNA is TGTGCCAGCACCCCGACGGAATACTCCTACGAGCAGTACTTC.

V gene TRBV5-5 combines with J gene TRBJ1-3; D call uncertain. Trimming took 0 bases from V and 0 from J, leaving 10 bases between them. The CDR3 is 16 amino acids. Germline-derived CDR1 and CDR2 are SGHKS and YYEKEE (reference sequence). The CDR3 is CASSLDGTYSGNTIYF. Here the CDR3 DNA reads TGTGCCAGCAGCTTGGATGGAACCTACTCTGGAAACACCATATATTTT.

This clone was detected many times. The chain links TRBV30 to TRBJ1-3, with 7 nucleotides matching TRBD1. V gave up 1 base and J gave up 0 bases; unmatched junction bases: 6. The V gene's germline CDR1 is GTSNPN and CDR2 SVGIG (reference sequence). This CDR3 contains 16 residues. This CDR3 reads CAWSGGGVSSGNTIYF. As DNA, the CDR3 is TGTGCCTGGAGTGGAGGGGGCGTCAGCTCTGGAAACACCATATATTTT.

V and J are TRBV7-2 and TRBJ2-1, with TRBD2 as a possible D gene (5 bases). V was shortened by 1 base and J by 9 bases, with 10 bases between the two germline ends. This CDR3 comprises 13 residues. Germline CDR1 and CDR2: SGHTA and FQGNSA. DNA for the CDR3: TGTGCCAGCAGCTTAGGAGGGCAGCGTGAGCAGTTCTTC. Translation gives CASSLGGQREQFF.